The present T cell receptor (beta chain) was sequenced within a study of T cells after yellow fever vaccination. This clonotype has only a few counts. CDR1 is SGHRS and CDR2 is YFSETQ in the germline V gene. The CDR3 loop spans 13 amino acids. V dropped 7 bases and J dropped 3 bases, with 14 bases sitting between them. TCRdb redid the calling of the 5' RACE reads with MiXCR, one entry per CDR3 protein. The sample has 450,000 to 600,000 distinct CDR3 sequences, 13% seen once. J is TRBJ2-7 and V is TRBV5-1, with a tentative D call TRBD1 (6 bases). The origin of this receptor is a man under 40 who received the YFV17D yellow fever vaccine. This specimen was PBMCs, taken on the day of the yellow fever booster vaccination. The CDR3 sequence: CASSPSGDYEQYF. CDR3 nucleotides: TGCGCCAGCTCTCCTTCAGGGGACTACGAGCAGTACTTC.